These T cell receptor beta chains were read from a single sample in a study of response to subunit inactivated influenza vaccine. TCRdb processed the RT-PCR reads anew with MiXCR; each CDR3 protein has one entry. This repertoire shows roughly 500,000 distinct CDR3 sequences, about 15% found once; its top ten account for approximately 3%. The specimen comprised CD4+ T cells sorted from PBMCs, sampled less than 30 months after vaccination. Receptor source: a man in his fifties or sixties who received an inactivated influenza vaccine. Each CDR3 is given with its conserved first and last residue. The D gene is left open where the match is weak. Some rows mark clone size as missing; the rest say once, few, many or name a class of expanded clone.

j_call clone_size d_call v_call cdr3_length cdr3_aa cdr3_nt
TRBJ1-1 NA NA TRBV6-5 14 CASSNFGVNTEAFF TGTGCCAGCAGTAACTTTGGAGTGAACACTGAAGCTTTCTTT
TRBJ2-4 few NA TRBV18 11 CASSPENIQYF TGTGCCAGCTCACCAGAAAACATTCAGTACTTC
TRBJ2-5 few NA TRBV20-1 12 CSARTKGETQYF TGCAGTGCTAGGACTAAAGGGGAGACCCAGTACTTC
TRBJ2-2 NA NA TRBV18 16 CASSPPSRLITGELFF TGTGCCAGCTCACCACCTTCGAGACTCATTACCGGGGAGCTGTTTTTT
TRBJ2-1 few TRBD2 TRBV5-1 14 CASSTSGDYNEQFF TGCGCCAGCAGCACTAGCGGGGATTACAATGAGCAGTTCTTC
TRBJ2-5 NA NA TRBV2 13 CASGGRYQETQYF TGTGCCAGCGGAGGACGGTACCAAGAGACCCAGTACTTC
TRBJ1-3 NA NA TRBV12-3/TRBV12-4 13 CASSLDSRNTIYF TGTGCCAGCAGTTTAGACAGCAGAAACACCATATATTTT
TRBJ1-2 few NA TRBV12-3/TRBV12-4 14 CASSRVLGNHGYTF TGTGCCAGCAGTCGCGTCCTTGGGAACCATGGCTACACCTTC
TRBJ2-3 few TRBD1 TRBV7-9 15 CASSQGASAADTQYF TGTGCCAGCAGCCAGGGGGCTAGCGCAGCAGATACGCAGTATTTT
TRBJ2-1 once NA TRBV29-1 12 CSAEGLGGQQFF TGCAGCGCGGAGGGTTTGGGAGGACAGCAGTTCTTC
TRBJ2-2 NA TRBD1 TRBV19 14 CASSARQGAGELFF TGTGCCAGTAGTGCGAGACAGGGGGCCGGGGAGCTGTTTTTT
TRBJ2-3 few TRBD2 TRBV5-1 16 CASTLRGGASTDTQYF TGCGCCAGCACCCTCCGCGGGGGGGCTTCCACAGATACGCAGTATTTT
TRBJ1-1 few NA TRBV28 12 CASSLVPGEAFF TGTGCCAGCAGTTTAGTCCCAGGTGAAGCTTTCTTT
TRBJ2-5 NA NA TRBV7-2 11 CASSAFETQYF TGTGCCAGCAGCGCATTTGAGACCCAGTACTTC
TRBJ1-2 few TRBD1 TRBV6-2/TRBV6-3 13 CASSYSPTGGHTF TGTGCCAGCAGTTACTCCCCGACAGGGGGGCACACCTTC
TRBJ2-3 NA TRBD2 TRBV20-1 14 CSAPLREGSDTQYF TGCAGTGCTCCCCTCCGGGAGGGTTCAGATACGCAGTATTTT
TRBJ2-1 many NA TRBV4-1 16 CASSPRQRSANNEQFF TGCGCCAGCAGCCCTAGACAGCGGTCGGCGAACAATGAGCAGTTCTTC
TRBJ2-4 NA TRBD2 TRBV6-5 18 CASSYSSGGDLAKNIQYF TGTGCCAGCAGTTACTCTAGCGGGGGGGATCTAGCCAAAAACATTCAGTACTTC
TRBJ2-5 NA NA TRBV12-3/TRBV12-4 12 CASSLILGPQYF TGTGCCAGCAGTTTGATTCTAGGACCCCAGTACTTC
TRBJ1-2 NA TRBD1 TRBV20-1 15 CSARGSGQTVSGYTF TGCAGTGCTAGAGGATCGGGACAGACTGTTTCGGGCTACACCTTC
TRBJ1-3 NA NA TRBV4-1 14 CASSRPGPGNTIYF TGCGCCAGCAGCCGACCGGGGCCTGGAAACACCATATATTTT
TRBJ1-6 NA NA TRBV20-1 12 CSAMGGGSPLHF TGCAGTGCTATGGGAGGGGGGTCACCCCTCCACTTT
TRBJ2-1 few NA TRBV27 14 CASSFSDSDNEQFF TGTGCCAGCAGTTTCTCGGACAGCGACAATGAGCAGTTCTTC
TRBJ2-3 few NA TRBV7-2 12 CASSLGMDTQYF TGTGCCAGCAGCTTAGGGATGGATACGCAGTATTTT
TRBJ2-7 NA TRBD2 TRBV19 15 CASSKAAGAFYEQYF TGTGCCAGTAGTAAAGCCGCGGGAGCCTTCTACGAGCAGTACTTC
TRBJ2-7 few TRBD2 TRBV2 15 CASSPSRGATYEQYF TGTGCCAGCAGTCCTTCGCGGGGGGCCACCTACGAGCAGTACTTC
TRBJ2-2 NA NA TRBV14 14 CASSTGPYTGELFF TGTGCCAGCAGCACGGGACCATACACCGGGGAGCTGTTTTTT
TRBJ1-1 NA NA TRBV6-6 12 CASTFGGTEAFF TGTGCCAGCACTTTCGGCGGGACTGAAGCTTTCTTT
TRBJ1-1 few NA TRBV6-2/TRBV6-3 14 CASTPSGAGTEAFF TGTGCCAGCACCCCCTCCGGGGCGGGCACTGAAGCTTTCTTT
TRBJ2-1 once TRBD2 TRBV3-1 13 CASSQVKGLEQFF TGTGCCAGCAGCCAAGTCAAGGGACTAGAGCAGTTCTTC
TRBJ1-3 many NA TRBV12-3/TRBV12-4 16 CASSPHQARSGNTIYF TGTGCCAGCAGCCCCCACCAGGCGCGCTCTGGAAACACCATATATTTT
TRBJ2-3 NA TRBD2 TRBV20-1 14 CSARTGGPTDTQYF TGCAGTGCTAGAACGGGAGGACCCACAGATACGCAGTATTTT
TRBJ2-1 NA NA TRBV20-1 12 CRTIGLYNEQFF TGCAGGACTATCGGACTGTACAATGAGCAGTTCTTC
TRBJ2-4 NA NA TRBV20-1 13 CSARDMGENIQYF TGCAGTGCAAGGGACATGGGGGAAAACATTCAGTACTTC
TRBJ2-1 few TRBD2 TRBV12-5 14 CASGAGTMVYEQFF TGTGCTAGTGGCGCCGGGACTATGGTGTATGAGCAGTTCTTC
TRBJ2-5 NA NA TRBV12-3/TRBV12-4 15 CASSLGAYLGETQYF TGTGCCAGCAGCCTAGGGGCCTATCTTGGGGAGACCCAGTACTTC
TRBJ1-1 NA NA TRBV28 14 CASSLLDVGTEAFF TGTGCCAGCAGTTTGTTAGATGTGGGCACTGAAGCTTTCTTT
TRBJ2-1 NA NA TRBV7-2 14 CASSFERHYNEQFF TGTGCCAGCAGCTTCGAGCGACACTACAATGAGCAGTTCTTC
TRBJ1-6 many TRBD1 TRBV4-3 17 CASSQEPVGGGNSPLHF TGCGCCAGCAGCCAAGAGCCGGTGGGAGGGGGCAATTCACCCCTCCACTTT
TRBJ2-4 NA NA TRBV27 19 CASSLKGPGEIEAKNIQYF TGTGCCAGCAGTTTAAAAGGCCCAGGGGAGATCGAAGCCAAAAACATTCAGTACTTC
TRBJ1-1 few NA TRBV24-1 13 CATSAAGRTEAFF TGTGCCACCAGTGCGGCGGGTAGGACTGAAGCTTTCTTT
TRBJ2-7 many NA TRBV10-3 12 CASGRSSYEQYF TGTGCCTCGGGCCGCTCCTCCTACGAGCAGTACTTC
TRBJ2-5 many NA TRBV2 16 CASSDRAPPPLETQYF TGTGCCAGCAGTGACCGAGCTCCCCCCCCCTTGGAGACCCAGTACTTC